The entry below describes one TCR beta chain. The assay was immunoSEQ multiplex PCR, and TCRdb's table has in-frame clones only and misses some. The sample has 100,000 to 150,000 clones, more than 75% seen once; the top ten hold about 22%. These data are taken from a study of T cell responses to AZD1222 COVID-19 vaccine. CDR3 length: 17 residues. The germline V and J ends were trimmed by 3 bases and 4 bases, with 21 bases remaining between them. CDR1 is SNHLY and CDR2 is FYNNEI in the germline V gene. V gene TRBV2 combines with J gene TRBJ1-2, with D possibly TRBD1 on 5 matching bases. This clonotype was sampled from an adult in good health. Source: peripheral blood, taken on day 0 of AZD1222 vaccination. CDR3 nucleotide sequence: TGTGCCAGCAGTGAGTTTTCGGGGCAGGCCGTCCTCTATGGCTACACCTTC. It yields the protein CASSEFSGQAVLYGYTF.